This T cell receptor (beta chain) was sequenced for a study of cytomegalovirus exposure and HLA in healthy donors. Findings of the study overall: It was reportedly the case that the classifier diagnosed cytomegalovirus status with high specificity and sensitivity. A prior analysis recorded that most TCR beta V segments were productive about 87% or about 30% of the time. An analysis was carried out later, and it reportedly showed fewer N-insertions in an Asian-associated ancestry cluster than the approximately 680-donor mean. Solely CMV serostatus was available to characterize immune exposure.

In regard to this clone: Its cognate antigen is unknown.

J was trimmed by 7 bases and V by 4 bases; bases with no gene match: 2. The CDR3 has 13 amino acids. Germline V gives CDR1 MNHEY, CDR2 SMNVEV (reference sequence). 13 Jbeta primers and 60 Vbeta primers were used for the PCR. Only in-frame clones appear in the TCRdb table, and some are missing; sequencing was by immunoSEQ multiplex PCR. The data show some 76,000 clones, with about 81% seen just once and about 2.4% held by the top ten. The chain is built from TRBV27 and TRBJ1-4; 8 bases are shared with TRBD1. The receptor was isolated from a woman between 45 and 65 years old in good health and CMV-seronegative. Sample: PBMCs. The CDR3 spells CASSYGQGEKLFF. The CDR3 bases are TGTGCCAGCAGTTACGGACAGGGTGAAAAACTGTTTTTT.